Below, 21 T cell receptor beta chains from the same sample are listed, as sequenced in a study of vaccination and CD4 T cells after COVID-19. These receptors have no known antigen. With the Oncomine TCR Beta short-read assay, DNA from cultured CD4+ T cells was sequenced. MiXCR was run by TCRdb on the PCR reads, yielding one entry per CDR3 protein. Of approximately 14,000 distinct CDR3 sequences listed, approximately 71% were seen once; the top ten hold 18%. As to treatment: approximately 11-day PBMC culture with coronavirus spike peptide pools or control peptides (ViraFEST assay). The sequenced sample was CD4+ T cells from blood, cultured in vitro. These receptors were collected from a human donor who had recovered from COVID-19.

The CDR3 reads CASSKGVLSNEKLFF. DNA for the CDR3: TGTGCCAGCAGCAAAGGAGTCTTATCAAATGAAAAACTGTTTTTT. This rearrangement joins TRBV7-2 to TRBJ1-4; D ambiguous. Between the trimmed V and J ends, which lost 5 bases and 5 bases, there was a span of 15 bases. Germline assignment: CDR1 SGHTA and CDR2 FQGNSA. The CDR3 has 15 residues.

V usage is TRBV2 and J usage is TRBJ1-2; D is unclear. The CDR3 is made up of 14 amino acids. Germline V gene data show CDR1 as SNHLY and CDR2 as FYNNEI. Trimming stripped 7 bases from V and 2 bases from J, with 14 bases between. CDR3 loop: CASTLAVENYGYTF. As DNA, the CDR3 is TGTGCCAGCACCCTTGCGGTAGAAAACTATGGCTACACCTTC.

The chain employs TRBV5-1 and TRBJ1-2, with a possible D match to TRBD1 (5 bases). Trimming removed 2 bases at V and 8 bases at J, with 13 bases between. This CDR3 contains 13 residues. The germline V gene encodes CDR1 SGHRS and CDR2 YFSETQ. CDR3 bases: TGCGCCAGCAGCTTCGGGGGTAATAGCGGCTACACCTTC. Translated: CASSFGGNSGYTF. The variable domain in full, completed from reference TRBV5-1 and TRBJ1-2, reads KAGVTQTPRYLIKTRGQQVTLSCSPISGHRSVSWYQQTPGQGLQFLFEYFSETQRNKGNFPGRFSGRQFSNSRSEMNVSTLELGDSALYLCASSFGGNSGYTFGSGTRLTVV.

With regard to this clonotype: At one boundary the junction diverges from the germline segment, which might be a read error. J is TRBJ2-3 and V is TRBV6-1, with TRBD2 matching over 8 bases. In germline, CDR1 is MNHNS, CDR2 SASEGT. This CDR3 contains 16 residues. CDR3 nucleotides: TGTGCCATCAGTGAGGGGCCGACTAGCGGCACAGATACGCAGTATTTT. Translating gives CAISEGPTSGTDTQYF.

The V call is TRBV7-3, the J call TRBJ1-6; perhaps TRBD1 as D (6 bases). Between the trimmed V and J ends, which lost 3 bases and 5 bases, there was a span of 11 bases. This CDR3 region has 15 residues. Germline V gene data show CDR1 as SGHTA and CDR2 as FQGTGA. Here the CDR3 DNA reads TGTGCCAGCAGCTTTGTTGGACAGAATAATTCACCCCTCCACTTT. Protein product: CASSFVGQNNSPLHF.

The chain uses TRBV2 and TRBJ2-6; 8 bases align to TRBD2. Trimming at V came to 6 bases and at J to 0 bases, leaving 7 bases not matched to a gene. The germline CDR1 and CDR2 sequences are SNHLY and FYNNEI. The CDR3 has 17 residues. The CDR3 DNA is TGTGCCAGCAGCCAAACGGGAGGGTCCTCTGGGGCCAACGTCCTGACTTTC. Protein product: CASSQTGGSSGANVLTF.

In its sample, this clonotype was seen once. The chain is built from TRBV7-2 and TRBJ1-1; tentative D call: TRBD1 (6 bases). This CDR3 is built from 15 residues. CDR1 is SGHTA and CDR2 is FQGNSA in the germline V gene. Trimming removed 1 base from V and 4 bases from J, with 13 bases in between. CDR3 sequence: CASSLVPGAGTEAFF. The CDR3 DNA reads as TGTGCCAGCAGCTTAGTCCCAGGGGCGGGCACTGAAGCTTTCTTT.

The table lists this clonotype with a count of one. This chain connects TRBV6-1 to TRBJ2-5, with TRBD2 matching over 8 bases. V was pared by 7 bases and J by 5 bases, with 12 bases of the junction left unmatched. This CDR3 has 15 amino acids. The germline V gene has CDR1 MNHNS and CDR2 SASEGT. The CDR3 sequence: CASTKLGGGGETQYF. In DNA form, the CDR3 reads TGTGCCAGCACTAAGCTCGGGGGCGGGGGGGAGACCCAGTACTTC.

The rearrangement uses TRBV7-2 and TRBJ1-4, with D possibly TRBD1 on 6 matching bases. CDR1 is SGHTA, CDR2 FQGNSA, per germline. The length of the CDR3 is 15 residues. V lost 2 bases and J 8 bases, leaving 15 bases between the germline ends. The CDR3 is CASSLSNRVGEKLFF. CDR3 nucleotides: TGTGCCAGCAGCTTATCTAACAGGGTAGGGGAAAAACTGTTTTTT. The full variable domain, with the rest looked up from reference TRBV7-2 and TRBJ1-4, is GAGVSQSPSNKVTEKGKDVELRCDPISGHTALYWYRQSLGQGLEFLIYFQGNSAPDKSGLPSDRFSAERTGGSVSTLTIQRTQQEDSAVYLCASSLSNRVGEKLFFGSGTQLSVL.

The V gene is TRBV2, the J gene TRBJ2-3; 11 nucleotides match TRBD2. The CDR3 loop spans 13 amino acids. CDR1 is SNHLY, CDR2 FYNNEI, per germline. Trimming at V came to 9 bases and at J to 4 bases, leaving 3 bases not matched to a gene. The DNA of the CDR3 is TGTGCCAGAGGGACTAGCGGATCAGATACGCAGTATTTT. Protein: CARGTSGSDTQYF.

This clonotype was seen once. J is TRBJ1-2 and V is TRBV6-5; D is uncertain. The CDR3 totals 16 residues. V dropped 2 bases and J dropped 5 bases, with 18 bases sitting between them. Germline-derived CDR1 and CDR2 are MNHEY and SVGAGI. The CDR3 bases are TGTGCCAGCAGTTACCAGCCCACAGCGCCCCTTTATGGCTACACCTTC. This codes for CASSYQPTAPLYGYTF.

This rearrangement joins TRBV19 to TRBJ2-3, with D maybe TRBD1 (5 bases). The CDR3 is 15 residues long. Trimming stripped 3 bases from V and 3 bases from J, with 13 bases between. Germline CDR1 is LNHDA and CDR2 is SQIVND (reference sequence). The chain's CDR3 is CASSMWQGGTDTQYF. The CDR3 DNA reads TGTGCCAGTAGTATGTGGCAGGGTGGGACAGATACGCAGTATTTT.

This clonotype was observed a single time. The chain carries TRBV12-3 or TRBV12-4 and TRBJ2-7; D is possibly TRBD1 (6 bases). Deletions cut 5 bases from V and 3 bases from J, with 17 bases between. There are 15 residues in the CDR3. Here the CDR3 reads CASSPVWGRHYEQYF. Written as DNA, the CDR3 is TGTGCCAGCAGTCCGGTCTGGGGGCGCCACTACGAGCAGTACTTC.

CDR3 amino acids: CASSDLAGAGDTQYF. The CDR3 region has the DNA TGTGCCAGCAGTGATCTAGCGGGAGCAGGAGATACGCAGTATTTT. The V gene is TRBV6-4, the J gene TRBJ2-3; 10 bases are a match to TRBD2. Unmatched junction bases numbered 5, after V lost 3 bases and J lost 5 bases. In germline, CDR1 is MRHNA, CDR2 SNTAGT. The CDR3 is made up of 15 amino acids.

The rearrangement uses TRBV19 and TRBJ2-7; 7 nucleotides align to TRBD1. CDR1 and CDR2 from the germline V gene are LNHDA and SQIVND (reference sequence). V was clipped by 3 bases and J by 2 bases; unmatched bases: 7. This CDR3 comprises 15 residues. The CDR3 coding sequence is TGTGCCAGTAGTATCCGGGACAGCCATGCCTACGAGCAGTACTTC. Translation: CASSIRDSHAYEQYF.

The V gene is TRBV20-1, the J gene TRBJ2-3, with D maybe TRBD2 (5 bases). Trimming shortened V by 4 bases and J by 2 bases, and 13 bases separated the two germline ends. This CDR3 spans 14 amino acids. Germline lookup yields CDR1 DFQATT and CDR2 SNEGSKA (reference sequence). The CDR3: CSATGGLVTDTQYF. For the CDR3, the DNA is TGCAGTGCTACAGGAGGCCTAGTCACAGATACGCAGTATTTT.

The chain employs TRBV2 and TRBJ2-2, with 12 bases aligning to TRBD2. Germline CDR1 is SNHLY and CDR2 is FYNNEI. V lost 6 bases, J lost 5 bases, and 4 bases stayed unmatched. The CDR3 is made up of 15 amino acids. CDR3 nucleotide sequence: TGTGCCAGCAGGGACCTAGCGGGAGGGACCGGGGAGCTGTTTTTT. Translated: CASRDLAGGTGELFF.

DNA of the CDR3: TGTGCCAGCAGTGACGGGACTAGCGCCAACAATGAGCAGTTCTTC. Protein product: CASSDGTSANNEQFF. The chain employs TRBV6-4 and TRBJ2-1; 10 bases are shared with TRBD2. The V gene end was trimmed by 2 bases and the J gene end by 5 bases; junction bases not matched to a gene: 3. The CDR3 runs 15 residues. Germline CDR1 MRHNA, CDR2 SNTAGT.

The chain employs TRBV29-1 and TRBJ1-1, with no clear D. The germline V and J ends were trimmed by 5 bases and 7 bases, with 8 bases remaining between them. Germline V gene sequence: CDR1 SQVTM, CDR2 ANQGSEA. The CDR3 totals 10 residues. DNA for the CDR3: TGCAGCGTTTCAGGCATTGAAGCTTTCTTT. The encoded protein is CSVSGIEAFF.

V and J are TRBV7-2 and TRBJ2-3; 7 bases are shared with TRBD2. Germline lookup yields CDR1 SGHTA and CDR2 FQGNSA. V was clipped by 3 bases and J by 5 bases; unmatched bases: 5. CDR3 length equals 14 residues. The CDR3 spells CASSLGGTGDTQYF. The CDR3 bases are TGTGCCAGCAGCTTGGGGGGGACGGGAGATACGCAGTATTTT.

The chain employs TRBV15 and TRBJ1-4, with D perhaps TRBD1 (5 bases). Trimming took 1 base from V and 5 from J, leaving 8 bases between them. The CDR3 has 14 residues. The germline V gene encodes CDR1 LNHNV and CDR2 YYDKDF (reference sequence). CDR3 in DNA: TGTGCCACCAGCAGAGGAAAGGGGAATGAAAAACTGTTTTTT. As protein: CATSRGKGNEKLFF.